This T cell receptor (beta chain) is drawn from a study of technical replicates of blood from a few donors. Method: immunoSEQ multiplex PCR; TCRdb's copy keeps in-frame clones and lacks some. In the table there are about 78,000 clones, 85% to 95% of which are singletons. V lost 4 bases, J lost 4 bases, and 10 bases stayed unmatched. Germline V CDR1 and CDR2: SGHRS, YFSETQ. The CDR3 loop spans 16 amino acids. The chain has TRBV5-1 and TRBJ2-2, with 7 bases that match TRBD2. The sequence was collected from a human donor in good health. Material for sequencing was T cells isolated from PBMCs. CDR3 amino acids: CASSPSGRLSTGELFF. The CDR3 coding sequence is TGCGCCAGCAGCCCCTCCGGGAGGTTGAGCACCGGGGAGCTGTTTTTT. Combining the CDR3 with reference TRBV5-1 and TRBJ2-2 gives the whole variable domain KAGVTQTPRYLIKTRGQQVTLSCSPISGHRSVSWYQQTPGQGLQFLFEYFSETQRNKGNFPGRFSGRQFSNSRSEMNVSTLELGDSALYLCASSPSGRLSTGELFFGEGSRLTVL.